The present entry profiles one TCR beta chain with its context. This sample is drawn from a study of blood T cell repertoires in COVID-19. At the level of the study: Sources were T cells, B-cell-depleted T cells, or PBMCs; the material itself was cDNA or gDNA.

The CDR3 covers 14 residues. V shed 1 base and J shed 4 bases, with 9 bases lying between them. CDR1 and CDR2 from the germline V gene are SGHTA and FQGNSA. Libraries were prepared by immunoSEQ multiplex PCR; TCRdb keeps only in-frame clonotypes and omits some of them. Among under 250,000 clones listed, 80% to 90% were seen once. The TCR originated in a woman between 18 and 29 years old in a cohort exposed to, infected with or recovered from COVID-19 (not recorded which). Input material: PBMCs or T cells enriched from blood (not recorded which). This chain joins TRBV7-2 and TRBJ2-3, with D possibly TRBD1 on 5 matching bases. The CDR3 is CASSLGTRADTQYF. The DNA for the CDR3 is TGTGCCAGCAGCTTAGGGACACGGGCAGATACGCAGTATTTT.